The 9 T cell receptor beta chains given below trace back to one sample, sequenced in a study of blood T cell repertoires in COVID-19. The table came from immunoSEQ multiplex PCR; TCRdb's copy has only in-frame clones and leaves some out. The profile shows roughly 220,000 clones, around 83% of them singletons. The sequencing sample was made of PBMCs or T cells enriched from blood (not recorded which). The receptors here all came from a middle-aged woman who had recovered from COVID-19.

The chain links TRBV4-2 to TRBJ2-3, with 11 positions matching TRBD2. The CDR3 runs to 17 residues. Trimming at V came to 5 bases and at J to 4 bases, leaving 11 bases not matched to a gene. Germline CDR1 reads LGHNA; CDR2 reads YNFKEQ. CDR3 residues: CASSDYTSGRYPDTQYF. CDR3 DNA: TGTGCCAGCAGCGATTATACTAGCGGGAGATATCCAGATACGCAGTATTTT.

V usage is TRBV9 and J usage is TRBJ2-2, with 8 bases matching TRBD2. Germline CDR1 and CDR2: SGDLS and YYNGEE. The CDR3 has 15 residues. Trimming removed 7 bases from V and 7 bases from J; junction bases left unmatched: 12. In nucleotides, the CDR3 is TGTGCCAGCGGTGCGGGAGGATCCCTCAACGGGGAGCTGTTTTTT. Translating it yields CASGAGGSLNGELFF.

The chain uses TRBV11-2 and TRBJ2-1, with 9 positions matching TRBD2. V lost 3 bases, J lost 15 bases, and 9 bases stayed unmatched. Germline lookup yields CDR1 SGHAT and CDR2 FQNNGV. The CDR3 extends over 13 amino acids. The DNA of the CDR3 is TGTGCCAGCAGCTTGGGGCGGGAGGGCCGTCTGTTCTTC. It yields the protein CASSLGREGRLFF.

The chain carries TRBV30 and TRBJ1-4, with D perhaps TRBD1 (6 bases). The germline V gene encodes CDR1 GTSNPN and CDR2 SVGIG (reference sequence). The V and J ends lost 7 bases and 0 bases respectively, with 18 bases between them. The CDR3 runs 16 residues. The CDR3 coding sequence is TGTGCCTACAGGGCTCGAGCTGGTCCAACTAATGAAAAACTGTTTTTT. Protein sequence: CAYRARAGPTNEKLFF.

This chain joins TRBV19 and TRBJ1-3; D remains unclear. This CDR3 has 12 residues. Germline assignment: CDR1 LNHDA and CDR2 SQIVND (reference sequence). V lost 3 bases and J 2 bases, leaving 2 bases between the germline ends. The CDR3, as DNA: TGTGCCAGTAGTATCGCTGGAAACACCATATATTTT. Translation: CASSIAGNTIYF.

The chain combines TRBV11-2 with TRBJ2-7, with D possibly matching TRBD2 (5 bases). Germline-derived CDR1 and CDR2 are SGHAT and FQNNGV. V was cut by 2 bases and J by 3 bases, with 11 bases left in between. The CDR3 is 14 amino acids. This CDR3 is CASSLFGLGYEQYF. The CDR3, as DNA: TGTGCCAGCAGCTTATTTGGACTCGGCTACGAGCAGTACTTC.

V and J are TRBV30 and TRBJ1-1, with D maybe TRBD1 (6 bases). Germline V gene data show CDR1 as GTSNPN and CDR2 as SVGIG (reference sequence). This CDR3 is 12 amino acids long. Trimming left V 3 bases short and J 7 bases short, with 12 bases between. This chain's CDR3 is CAWSLGDIEAFF. The CDR3 region has the DNA TGTGCCTGGAGCTTAGGGGACATTGAAGCTTTCTTT. Supplemented by reference TRBV30 and TRBJ1-1, the full variable domain reads SQTIHQWPATLVQPVGSPLSLECTVEGTSNPNLYWYRQAAGRGLQLLFYSVGIGQISSEVPQNLSASRPQDRQFILSSKKLLLSDSGFYLCAWSLGDIEAFFGQGTRLTVV.

The chain is built from TRBV19 and TRBJ1-1; D unclear. V dropped 7 bases and J dropped 3 bases, with 12 bases sitting between them. Germline V gives CDR1 LNHDA, CDR2 SQIVND (reference sequence). The CDR3 spans 13 residues. The DNA of the CDR3 is TGTGCCAGTACCCAGTCGATCGACACTGAAGCTTTCTTT. Residues: CASTQSIDTEAFF. The variable domain in full, with the rest retrieved from reference TRBV19 and TRBJ1-1, is DGGITQSPKYLFRKEGQNVTLSCEQNLNHDAMYWYRQDPGQGLRLIYYSQIVNDFQKGDIAEGYSVSREKKESFPLTVTSAQKNPTAFYLCASTQSIDTEAFFGQGTRLTVV.

A word on this clone: Distinct nucleotide sequences in the sample also encode this CDR3. This chain joins TRBV24-1 and TRBJ1-5; the match to TRBD1 covers 7 bases. The CDR3 is 14 amino acids. The germline CDR1 and CDR2 sequences are KGHDR and SFDVKD. V dropped 2 bases and J dropped 4; count of bases not matched to a gene: 1. DNA of the CDR3: TGTGCCACCAGTGATTCACAGGGGAATCAGCCCCAGCATTTT. The encoded protein is CATSDSQGNQPQHF.